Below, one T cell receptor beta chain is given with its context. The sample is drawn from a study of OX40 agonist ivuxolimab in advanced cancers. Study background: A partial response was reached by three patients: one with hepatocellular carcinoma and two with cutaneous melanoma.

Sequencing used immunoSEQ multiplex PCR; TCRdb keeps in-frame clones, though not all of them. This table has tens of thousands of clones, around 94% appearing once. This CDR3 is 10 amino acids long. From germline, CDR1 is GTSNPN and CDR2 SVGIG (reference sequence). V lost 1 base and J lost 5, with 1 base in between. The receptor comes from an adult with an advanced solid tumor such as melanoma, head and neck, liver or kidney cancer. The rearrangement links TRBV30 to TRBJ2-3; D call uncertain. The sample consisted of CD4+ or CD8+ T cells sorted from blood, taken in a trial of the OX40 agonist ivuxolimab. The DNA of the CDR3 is TGTGCCTGGAGTGGAGATACGCAGTATTTT. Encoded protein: CAWSGDTQYF.